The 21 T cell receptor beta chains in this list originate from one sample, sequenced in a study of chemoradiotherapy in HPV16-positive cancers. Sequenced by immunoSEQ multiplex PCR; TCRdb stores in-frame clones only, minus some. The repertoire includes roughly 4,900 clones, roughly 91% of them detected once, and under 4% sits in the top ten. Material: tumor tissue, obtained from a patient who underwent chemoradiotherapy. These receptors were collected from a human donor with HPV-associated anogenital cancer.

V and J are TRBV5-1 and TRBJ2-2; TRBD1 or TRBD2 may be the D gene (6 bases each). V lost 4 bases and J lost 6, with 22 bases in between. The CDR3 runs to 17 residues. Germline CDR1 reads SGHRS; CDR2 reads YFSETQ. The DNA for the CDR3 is TGCGCCAGCAGCGCGTTTTTACAGGGAGGTAGCGCCGGGGAGCTGTTTTTT. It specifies CASSAFLQGGSAGELFF.

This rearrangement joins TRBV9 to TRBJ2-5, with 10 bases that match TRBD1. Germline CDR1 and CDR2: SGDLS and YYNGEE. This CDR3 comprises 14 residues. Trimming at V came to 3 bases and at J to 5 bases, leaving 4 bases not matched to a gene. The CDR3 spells CASSEGQGRETQYF. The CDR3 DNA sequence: TGTGCCAGCAGCGAGGGACAGGGGAGGGAGACCCAGTACTTC.

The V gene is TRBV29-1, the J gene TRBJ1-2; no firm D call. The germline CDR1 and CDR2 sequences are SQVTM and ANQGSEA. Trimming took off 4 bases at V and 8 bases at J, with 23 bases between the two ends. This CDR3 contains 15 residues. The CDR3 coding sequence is TGCAGCGTTGTAGCTGAACTGTCGTCGAGAGAAGGCTACACCTTC. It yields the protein CSVVAELSSREGYTF.

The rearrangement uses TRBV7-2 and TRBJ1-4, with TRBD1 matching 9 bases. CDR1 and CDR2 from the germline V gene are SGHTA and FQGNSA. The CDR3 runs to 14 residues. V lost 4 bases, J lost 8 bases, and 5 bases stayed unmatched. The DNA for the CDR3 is TGTGCCAGCAGCTCACCTACAGGGGGCGAAAAACTGTTTTTT. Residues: CASSSPTGGEKLFF.

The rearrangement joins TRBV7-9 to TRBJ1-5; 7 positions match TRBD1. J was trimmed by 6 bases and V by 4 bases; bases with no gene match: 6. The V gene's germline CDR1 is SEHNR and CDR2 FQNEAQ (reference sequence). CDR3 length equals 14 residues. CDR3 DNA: TGTGCCAGCAGCTCAGGGGGATCTAGTCAGCCCCAGCATTTT. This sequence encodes CASSSGGSSQPQHF.

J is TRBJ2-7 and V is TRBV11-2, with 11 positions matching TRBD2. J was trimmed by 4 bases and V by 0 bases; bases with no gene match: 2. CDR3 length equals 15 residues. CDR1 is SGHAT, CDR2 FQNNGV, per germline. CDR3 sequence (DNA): TGTGCCAGCAGCTTAGAACTAGCGGGGGATTACGAGCAGTACTTC. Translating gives CASSLELAGDYEQYF.

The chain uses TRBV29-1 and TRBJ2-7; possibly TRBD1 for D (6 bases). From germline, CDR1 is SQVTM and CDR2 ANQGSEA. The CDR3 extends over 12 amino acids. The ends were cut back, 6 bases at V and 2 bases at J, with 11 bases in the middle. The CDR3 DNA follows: TGCAGCGTGGTAGGACAGACCTACGAGCAGTACTTC. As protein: CSVVGQTYEQYF.

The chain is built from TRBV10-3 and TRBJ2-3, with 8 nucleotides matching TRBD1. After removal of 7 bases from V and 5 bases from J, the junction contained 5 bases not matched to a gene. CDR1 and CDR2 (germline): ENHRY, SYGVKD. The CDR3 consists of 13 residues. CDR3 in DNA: TGTGCCATCAACCAGGGGGCGCGAGATACGCAGTATTTT. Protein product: CAINQGARDTQYF.

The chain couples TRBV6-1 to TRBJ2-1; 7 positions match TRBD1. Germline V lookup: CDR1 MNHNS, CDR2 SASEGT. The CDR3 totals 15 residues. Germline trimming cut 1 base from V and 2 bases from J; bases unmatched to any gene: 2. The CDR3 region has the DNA TGTGCCAGCAGTGAAGAGGGGGCTGCCTACAATGAGCAGTTCTTC. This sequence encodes CASSEEGAAYNEQFF.

The chain's CDR3 is CASSLESAGSYGYTF. Written as DNA, the CDR3 is TGTGCCAGCAGCTTAGAATCGGCAGGGAGCTATGGCTACACCTTC. The V gene is TRBV11-2, the J gene TRBJ1-2; possibly TRBD1 for D (5 bases). Looked up from germline, CDR1 is SGHAT and CDR2 is FQNNGV. This CDR3 comprises 15 residues. Trimming pared 0 bases from V and 4 bases from J, leaving 12 bases between.

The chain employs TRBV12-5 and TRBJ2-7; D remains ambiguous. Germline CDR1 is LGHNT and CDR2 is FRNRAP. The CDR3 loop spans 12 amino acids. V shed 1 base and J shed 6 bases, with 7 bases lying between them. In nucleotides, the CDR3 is TGTGCTAGTGGTTTGGCAAGAGTCGAGCAGTACTTC. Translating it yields CASGLARVEQYF.

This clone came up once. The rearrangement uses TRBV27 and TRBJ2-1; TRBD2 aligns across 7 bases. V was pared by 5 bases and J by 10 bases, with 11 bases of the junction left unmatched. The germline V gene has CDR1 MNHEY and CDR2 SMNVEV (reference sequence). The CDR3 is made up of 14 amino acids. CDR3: CASSGGLTSMEQFF. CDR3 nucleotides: TGTGCCAGCAGTGGGGGACTAACCTCGATGGAGCAGTTCTTC.

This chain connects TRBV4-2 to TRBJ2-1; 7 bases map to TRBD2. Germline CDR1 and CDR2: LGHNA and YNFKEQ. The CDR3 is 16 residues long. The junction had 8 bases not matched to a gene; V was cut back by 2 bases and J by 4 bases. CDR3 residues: CASSQSSAGEYNEQFF. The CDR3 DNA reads TGTGCCAGCAGCCAATCTAGTGCGGGGGAGTACAATGAGCAGTTCTTC.

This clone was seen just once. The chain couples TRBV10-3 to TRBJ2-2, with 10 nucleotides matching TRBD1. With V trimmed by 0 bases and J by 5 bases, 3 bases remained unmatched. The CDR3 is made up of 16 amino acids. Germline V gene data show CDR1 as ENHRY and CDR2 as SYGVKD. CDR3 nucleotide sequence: TGTGCCATCAGTGAGTCGGGGACAGGGGTAACCGGGGAGCTGTTTTTT. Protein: CAISESGTGVTGELFF.

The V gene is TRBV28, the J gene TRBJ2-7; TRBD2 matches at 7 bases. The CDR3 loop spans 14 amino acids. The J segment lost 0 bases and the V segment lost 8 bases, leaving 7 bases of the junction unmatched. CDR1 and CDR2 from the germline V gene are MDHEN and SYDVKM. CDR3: CASRASGSSYEQYF. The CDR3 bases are TGTGCCAGCCGGGCTAGCGGAAGCTCCTACGAGCAGTACTTC.

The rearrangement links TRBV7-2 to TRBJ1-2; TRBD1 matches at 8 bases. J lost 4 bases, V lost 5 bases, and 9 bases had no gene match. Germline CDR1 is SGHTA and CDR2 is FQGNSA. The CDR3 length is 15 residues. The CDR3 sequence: CASSPQTGAGYGYTF. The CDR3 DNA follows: TGTGCCAGCAGCCCACAGACAGGGGCCGGCTATGGCTACACCTTC.

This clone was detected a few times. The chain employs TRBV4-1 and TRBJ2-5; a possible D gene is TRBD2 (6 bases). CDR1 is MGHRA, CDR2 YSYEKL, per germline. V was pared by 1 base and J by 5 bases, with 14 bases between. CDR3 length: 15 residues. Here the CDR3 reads CASSQGWRGQETQYF. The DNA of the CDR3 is TGCGCCAGCAGCCAAGGATGGCGGGGCCAGGAGACCCAGTACTTC.

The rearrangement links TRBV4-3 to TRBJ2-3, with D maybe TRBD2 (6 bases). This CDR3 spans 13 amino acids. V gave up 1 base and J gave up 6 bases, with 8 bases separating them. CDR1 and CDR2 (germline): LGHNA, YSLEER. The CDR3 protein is CASSQGGGDTQYF. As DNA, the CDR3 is TGCGCCAGCAGCCAAGGTGGAGGGGATACGCAGTATTTT.

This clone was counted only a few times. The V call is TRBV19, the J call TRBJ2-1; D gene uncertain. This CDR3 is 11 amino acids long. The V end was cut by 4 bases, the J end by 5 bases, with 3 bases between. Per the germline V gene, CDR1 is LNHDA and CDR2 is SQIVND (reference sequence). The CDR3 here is CASSTDNEQFF. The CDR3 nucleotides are TGTGCCAGTAGTACCGACAATGAGCAGTTCTTC. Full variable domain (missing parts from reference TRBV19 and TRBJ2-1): DGGITQSPKYLFRKEGQNVTLSCEQNLNHDAMYWYRQDPGQGLRLIYYSQIVNDFQKGDIAEGYSVSREKKESFPLTVTSAQKNPTAFYLCASSTDNEQFFGPGTRLTVL.

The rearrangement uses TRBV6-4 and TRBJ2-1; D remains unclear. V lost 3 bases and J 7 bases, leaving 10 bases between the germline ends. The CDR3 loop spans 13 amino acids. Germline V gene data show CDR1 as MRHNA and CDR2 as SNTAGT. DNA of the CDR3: TGTGCCAGCAGTGATGGAGAGCTAAATGAGCAGTTCTTC. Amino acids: CASSDGELNEQFF.

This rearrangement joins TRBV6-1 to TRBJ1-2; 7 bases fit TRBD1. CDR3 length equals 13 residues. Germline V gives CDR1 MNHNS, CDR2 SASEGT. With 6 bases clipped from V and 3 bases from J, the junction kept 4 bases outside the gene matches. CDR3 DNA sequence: TGTGCCAGCAGGTATACAGGGGACTATGGCTACACCTTC. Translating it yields CASRYTGDYGYTF.